This T cell receptor beta chain was recorded in a study of blood T cell repertoires in COVID-19. Clinical history reported by participants formed the basis on which cohorts were assigned. The germline CDR1 and CDR2 sequences are SGHRS and YFSETQ. This CDR3 region has 16 residues. Trimming took 1 base from V and 8 from J; bases not matched to a gene: 12. The assay was immunoSEQ multiplex PCR, and TCRdb's table has in-frame clones only and misses some. This sample yields 200,000 to 300,000 clones, of which roughly 89% are seen a single time; roughly 2.6% belongs to the top ten. This TCR was recovered from a woman aged 30 to 39 with acute COVID-19. Sequencing was carried out using PBMCs or T cells enriched from blood (not recorded which). This chain uses TRBV5-1 with TRBJ1-2; TRBD1 matches at 9 bases. The CDR3 DNA sequence: TGCGCCAGCAGCTTGACTCTCCCCGGGACAGGGAGGGGCTACACCTTC. Its protein is CASSLTLPGTGRGYTF. Combining the CDR3 with reference TRBV5-1 and TRBJ1-2 gives the whole variable domain KAGVTQTPRYLIKTRGQQVTLSCSPISGHRSVSWYQQTPGQGLQFLFEYFSETQRNKGNFPGRFSGRQFSNSRSEMNVSTLELGDSALYLCASSLTLPGTGRGYTFGSGTRLTVV.